This T cell receptor (beta chain) came from a study of T cell repertoires in aging, cancer and after chemotherapy. Study at large: Over several months to years, re-sampled healthy donor repertoires clearly shared clones. General observations from the study: Across the chemotherapy interval, each cancer cohort showed higher median generation probability, suggesting thymic rebound. In healthy donors, age-related TCR diversity loss mainly reflected lost richness.

The template was genomic DNA from peripheral blood, not RNA. A mixed TRB-A/B primer pool amplified rearranged TRB by multiplex touch-down PCR. MiXCR, applied by TCRdb to the multiplex PCR reads, yields one record per CDR3 protein. The sample shows 9,500 to 15,000 distinct CDR3 sequences, roughly 32% of them seen only once. The CDR3 consists of 15 residues. Germline V gives CDR1 MNHNS, CDR2 SASEGT. Remarks on this clonotype: The antigen is undetermined.

The sample consisted of blood. The sequence was obtained from a human donor in good health. The donor label of this sample is uncertain. J is TRBJ2-5 and V is TRBV6-1; 11 bases line up with TRBD1. The CDR3 is CAWAPDRGQQETQYF. As DNA, the CDR3 is TGTGCGTGGGCCCCGGACAGGGGGCAGCAAGAGACCCAGTACTTC.